This T cell receptor beta chain was profiled in a study of T cells in Graves' hyperthyroidism and ophthalmopathy. General observations from the study: A median around 6.4 months before onset, the model predicted ophthalmopathy. Using 13 V-J features, a model discriminated ophthalmopathy from stable hyperthyroidism. Within blood appeared most thyroid clonotypes that had expanded above 0.001.

Comment on this clonotype: Its target is unknown.

Uncontrolled infection, other autoimmune disease, pregnancy or lactation led to exclusion. V lost 2 bases and J lost 5; bases outside the gene matches: 17. Germline values: CDR1 SEHNR, CDR2 FQNEAQ (reference sequence). The CDR3 is made up of 19 amino acids. The TCR beta CDR3 regions underwent amplification using RNA transcripts as the source. HTBI primers drove first-round RT-PCR of the TCR CDR3. Using its own MiXCR run on the multiplex PCR reads, TCRdb lists one record per CDR3 protein. The data hold about 600,000 distinct CDR3 sequences, with 12% to 15% observed a single time. The chain joins TRBV7-9 to TRBJ2-3, with 9 bases that match TRBD2. Sequenced input: blood. This clonotype originated in a woman in her late teens or twenties with Graves' ophthalmopathy. CDR3 coding DNA: TGTGCCAGCAGCTTATATCTCTTGATGGTTAGCGGGAGCGGAGATACGCAGTATTTT. Translation gives CASSLYLLMVSGSGDTQYF. Full variable domain (outside the CDR3, taken from reference TRBV7-9 and TRBJ2-3): DTGVSQNPRHKITKRGQNVTFRCDPISEHNRLYWYRQTLGQGPEFLTYFQNEAQLEKSRLLSDRFSAERPKGSFSTLEIQRTEQGDSAMYLCASSLYLLMVSGSGDTQYFGPGTRLTVL.